These T cell receptor beta chains were read from a single sample in a study of OX40 agonist ivuxolimab in advanced cancers. Libraries were prepared by immunoSEQ multiplex PCR; TCRdb keeps only in-frame clonotypes and omits some of them. The sample contains roughly 80,000 clones, roughly 80% of which appear only once. Sequences were derived from CD4+ or CD8+ T cells sorted from blood, sampled in a trial of the OX40 agonist ivuxolimab. All receptors come from an adult with an advanced solid tumor such as melanoma, head and neck, liver or kidney cancer. Both conserved end residues are part of each CDR3. A D gene is named only where the DNA matches it firmly. Only part of the rows carry a size: once, few, many, or a class if the clone is expanded.

clone_size j_call d_call v_call cdr3_aa cdr3_nt
few TRBJ1-2 . TRBV2 CASRQSGDYGYTF TGTGCCAGCAGACAGTCCGGGGATTATGGCTACACCTTC
. TRBJ2-2 . TRBV5-1 CASSLEVRAAGNTGELFF TGCGCCAGCAGCTTGGAAGTACGCGCGGCGGGGAACACCGGGGAGCTGTTTTTT
. TRBJ2-7 . TRBV11-2 CASSPGRGAFYEQYF TGTGCCAGCAGCCCTGGGCGTGGGGCGTTCTACGAGCAGTACTTC
. TRBJ2-1 TRBD1 TRBV19 CASSIVGTGTPGQFF TGTGCCAGTAGTATTGTTGGGACAGGGACCCCCGGGCAGTTCTTC
. TRBJ1-5 . TRBV4-2 CASSVNRANQPQHF TGTGCCAGCAGCGTAAACAGGGCCAATCAGCCCCAGCATTTT
. TRBJ1-2 . TRBV28 CASSPFGVTLTGPHTGGYTF TGTGCCAGCAGTCCCTTTGGGGTTACACTTACGGGACCTCATACGGGTGGCTACACCTTC
. TRBJ2-7 . TRBV7-2 CASETRPGNEQYF TGTGCCAGCGAGACTCGACCGGGGAACGAGCAGTACTTC
. TRBJ1-1 . TRBV19 CASRGHMNTEAFF TGTGCCAGTAGAGGACATATGAACACTGAAGCTTTCTTT
. TRBJ2-2 . TRBV5-1 CASSSQSPGELFF TGCGCCAGCAGCTCCCAATCCCCCGGGGAGCTGTTTTTT
. TRBJ1-2 . TRBV28 CASSLIAIGTYGYTF TGTGCCAGCAGTTTAATCGCCATAGGGACCTATGGCTACACCTTC
. TRBJ1-4 . TRBV6-1 CASSGNPATNEKLFF TGTGCCAGCAGTGGCAATCCCGCAACTAATGAAAAACTGTTTTTT
. TRBJ2-1 TRBD1 TRBV7-8 CASSLGQILLYNEQFF TGTGCCAGCAGCTTGGGACAGATTCTTTTGTACAATGAGCAGTTCTTC
. TRBJ1-3 . TRBV7-2 CASSPQIANTIYF TGTGCCAGCAGCCCACAGATCGCGAACACCATATATTTT
once TRBJ1-1 . TRBV7-7 CASSLEVSTEAFF TGTGCCAGCAGCTTAGAGGTTTCCACTGAAGCTTTCTTT
. TRBJ1-4 TRBD1 TRBV5-1 CASSPQGANEKLFF TGCGCCAGCAGCCCACAGGGGGCTAATGAAAAACTGTTTTTT
. TRBJ2-6 . TRBV14 CASSRRVPSGANVLTF TGTGCCAGCAGCCGACGGGTTCCTTCTGGGGCCAACGTCCTGACTTTC
. TRBJ1-3 . TRBV6-1 CASSYGNTIYF TGTGCCAGCAGTTACGGAAACACCATATATTTT
. TRBJ2-3 . TRBV7-2 CASSLAPPDSGTDTQYF TGTGCCAGCAGCTTAGCCCCACCCGACTCTGGGACAGATACGCAGTATTTT
. TRBJ1-1 TRBD1 TRBV5-1 CASSLETGMNTEAFF TGCGCCAGCAGCCTAGAGACAGGGATGAACACTGAAGCTTTCTTT
. TRBJ1-2 TRBD1 TRBV19 CASSLGTGAWATF TGTGCCAGTAGCTTAGGGACAGGGGCCTGGGCCACCTTC
. TRBJ2-7 . TRBV5-1 CASSLAVEGGEQYF TGCGCCAGCAGCTTGGCGGTCGAAGGAGGCGAGCAGTACTTC
. TRBJ1-1 . TRBV7-2 CASSLGRGLEAFF TGTGCCAGCAGCTTGGGCAGGGGACTTGAAGCTTTCTTT
. TRBJ2-2 TRBD1 TRBV5-1 CASSLQGPSNTGELFF TGCGCCAGCAGCTTACAGGGGCCCTCGAACACCGGGGAGCTGTTTTTT
. TRBJ1-1 TRBD1 TRBV18 CASSHGDRPGMAFF TGTGCCAGCTCCCACGGGGACAGGCCGGGGATGGCTTTCTTT
. TRBJ1-1 . TRBV2 CASSRQGSTEAFF TGTGCCAGCAGTCGTCAGGGGTCCACTGAAGCTTTCTTT
. TRBJ2-7 TRBD2 TRBV7-2 CASSLALGGIHEQYF TGTGCCAGCAGCTTAGCCCTGGGGGGGATCCACGAGCAGTACTTC
. TRBJ1-4 . TRBV28 CASNPTATNEKLFF TGTGCCAGCAACCCCACCGCAACTAATGAAAAACTGTTTTTT
once TRBJ2-3 TRBD2 TRBV10-2 CASRGQRGGQTDTQYF TGCGCCAGCAGGGGCCAGCGGGGGGGCCAAACAGATACGCAGTATTTT
. TRBJ1-1 TRBD1 TRBV28 CASRHFGQGQTEAFF TGTGCCAGCAGACACTTTGGACAGGGGCAAACTGAAGCTTTCTTT
. TRBJ2-1 TRBD1 TRBV5-1 CASSLADTYRGLEFF TGCGCCAGCAGCTTGGCCGATACTTACAGGGGCCTGGAGTTCTTC
once TRBJ2-2 TRBD1 TRBV5-1 CASSLYRGTGELFF TGCGCCAGCAGCTTGTACAGGGGCACCGGGGAGCTGTTTTTT
. TRBJ1-1 . TRBV30 CAWTTRGAGEAFF TGTGCCTGGACCACTCGGGGGGCGGGTGAAGCTTTCTTT
. TRBJ2-1 TRBD1 TRBV11-2 CASSSGQGTYNEQFF TGTGCCAGCAGCTCGGGACAGGGGACCTACAATGAGCAGTTCTTC
. TRBJ2-1 . TRBV14 CASSQKQWDNEQFF TGTGCCAGCAGCCAGAAACAGTGGGACAATGAGCAGTTCTTC
few TRBJ2-7 . TRBV19 CASSSRVFSYEQYF TGTGCCAGTAGTAGTAGGGTTTTCTCCTACGAGCAGTACTTC
few TRBJ1-2 . TRBV28 CASSFRDRLGYTF TGTGCCAGCAGTTTTCGGGACCGCCTAGGCTACACCTTC
. TRBJ1-2 . TRBV5-6 CASSFRGGPYGYTF TGTGCCAGCAGCTTCCGTGGGGGCCCGTATGGCTACACCTTC
. TRBJ2-2 . TRBV5-4 CASSTGPGNTGELFF TGTGCCAGCAGCACTGGGCCAGGGAACACCGGGGAGCTGTTTTTT
. TRBJ1-5 . TRBV29-1 CSVGEGQGNQPQHF TGCAGCGTTGGCGAGGGGCAGGGAAATCAGCCCCAGCATTTT
once TRBJ2-2 . TRBV2 CASSWTTANTGELFF TGTGCCAGCAGTTGGACGACCGCGAACACCGGGGAGCTGTTTTTT
. TRBJ1-2 . TRBV5-1 CASSYGAGYGYTF TGCGCCAGCAGCTATGGGGCTGGATATGGCTACACCTTC
. TRBJ2-7 TRBD1 TRBV5-4 CASSLRGTGLSGEYF TGTGCCAGCAGCTTGAGAGGGACAGGCTTATCGGGGGAGTACTTC
. TRBJ2-2 TRBD1 TRBV13 CASSIDRGELTGELFF TGTGCCAGCAGCATAGACAGGGGCGAACTCACCGGGGAGCTGTTTTTT
. TRBJ2-5 TRBD2 TRBV7-2 CASSLTSSETQYF TGTGCCAGCAGCTTGACTAGCTCGGAGACCCAGTACTTC
. TRBJ1-2 TRBD1 TRBV7-2 CASSFRTGGQHNYGYTF TGTGCCAGCAGCTTTAGGACAGGGGGCCAACATAACTATGGCTACACCTTC
. TRBJ1-1 TRBD1 TRBV6-5 CASRSRQGDTEAFF TGTGCCAGCAGGTCCCGGCAGGGGGACACTGAAGCTTTCTTT
. TRBJ1-1 . TRBV5-5 CASSLAPGTIAEAFF TGTGCCAGCAGCTTGGCCCCGGGGACCATTGCTGAAGCTTTCTTT
. TRBJ1-5 TRBD1 TRBV28 CASSRGQGYQPQHF TGTGCCAGCAGTAGGGGACAGGGTTATCAGCCCCAGCATTTT